This T cell receptor (beta chain) is from a study of shared clonotypes between healthy human individuals. Germline CDR1 is MNHNS and CDR2 is SASEGT. The CDR3 extends over 15 amino acids. V was trimmed by 6 bases and J by 3 bases, leaving 17 bases between them. Some clones are missing from TCRdb's copy, which holds only in-frame ones; the method was immunoSEQ multiplex PCR. Among about 2.4 million clones listed, approximately 94% were seen once. This TCR was sampled from a man younger than 30 in good health. The sample was naive CD4+ T cells sorted from blood. Subset noted: CD45RA+ positively selected. The rearrangement joins TRBV6-1 to TRBJ1-2, with D unclear. The CDR3 DNA sequence: TGTGCCAGCAGCCCTGGACGGGCCCCTCACTATGGCTACACCTTC. Its protein is CASSPGRAPHYGYTF.